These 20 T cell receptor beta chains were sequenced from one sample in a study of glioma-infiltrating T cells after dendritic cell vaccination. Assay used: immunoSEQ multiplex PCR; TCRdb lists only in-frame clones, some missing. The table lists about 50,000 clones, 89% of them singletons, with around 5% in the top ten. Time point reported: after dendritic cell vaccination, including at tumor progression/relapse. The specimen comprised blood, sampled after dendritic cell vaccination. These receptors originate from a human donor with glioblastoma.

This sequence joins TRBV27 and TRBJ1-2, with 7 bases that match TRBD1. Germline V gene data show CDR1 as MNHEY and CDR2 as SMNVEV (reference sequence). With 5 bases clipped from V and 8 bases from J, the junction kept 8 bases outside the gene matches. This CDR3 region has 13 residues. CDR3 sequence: CASSMTGLGGYTF. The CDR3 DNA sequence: TGTGCCAGCAGTATGACAGGGTTAGGCGGCTACACCTTC.

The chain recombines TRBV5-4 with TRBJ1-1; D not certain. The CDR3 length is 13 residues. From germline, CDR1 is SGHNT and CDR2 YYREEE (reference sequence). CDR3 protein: CTTSSWQNTEAFF. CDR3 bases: TGTACAACCTCGTCCTGGCAAAACACTGAAGCTTTCTTT.

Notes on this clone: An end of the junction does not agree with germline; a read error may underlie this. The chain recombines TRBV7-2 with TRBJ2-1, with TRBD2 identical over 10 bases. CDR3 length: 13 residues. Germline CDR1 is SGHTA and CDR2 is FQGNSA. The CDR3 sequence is CASSLAGVNEQFF. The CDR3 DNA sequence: TGTGCCAGCAGCCTAGCGGGAGTTAATGAGCAGTTCTTC.

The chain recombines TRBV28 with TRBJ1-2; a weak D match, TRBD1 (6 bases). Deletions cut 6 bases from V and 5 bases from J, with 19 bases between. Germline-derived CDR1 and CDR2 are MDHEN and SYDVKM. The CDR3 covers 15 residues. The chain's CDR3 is CASSQRQDSRYGYTF. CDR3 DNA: TGTGCCAGCAGCCAGAGACAGGACTCTAGATATGGCTACACCTTC.

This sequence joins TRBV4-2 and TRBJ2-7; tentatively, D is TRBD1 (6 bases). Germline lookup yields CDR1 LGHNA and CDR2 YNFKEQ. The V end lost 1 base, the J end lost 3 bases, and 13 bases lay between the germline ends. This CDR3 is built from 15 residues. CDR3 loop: CASSQAFEQGYEQYF. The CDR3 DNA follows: TGTGCCAGCAGCCAAGCCTTTGAACAGGGCTACGAGCAGTACTTC.

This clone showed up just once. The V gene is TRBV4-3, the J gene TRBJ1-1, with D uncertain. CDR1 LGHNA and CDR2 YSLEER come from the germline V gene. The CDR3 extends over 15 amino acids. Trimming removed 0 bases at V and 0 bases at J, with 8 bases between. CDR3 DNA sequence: TGCGCCAGCAGCCAAGACCGCGGGGTGAACACTGAAGCTTTCTTT. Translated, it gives CASSQDRGVNTEAFF.

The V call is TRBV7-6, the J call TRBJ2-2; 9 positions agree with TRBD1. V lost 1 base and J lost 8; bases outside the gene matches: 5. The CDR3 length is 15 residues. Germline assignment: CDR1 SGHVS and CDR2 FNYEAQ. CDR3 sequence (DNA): TGTGCCAGCAGCTTAGGGACAGGGGTTCCTGGGGAGCTGTTTTTT. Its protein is CASSLGTGVPGELFF.

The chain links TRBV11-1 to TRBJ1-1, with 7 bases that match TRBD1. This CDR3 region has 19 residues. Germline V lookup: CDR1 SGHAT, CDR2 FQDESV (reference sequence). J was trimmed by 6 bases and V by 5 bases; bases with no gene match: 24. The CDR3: CASSDSDRGGKGSSSEAFF. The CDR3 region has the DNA TGTGCCAGCAGCGACTCCGATAGAGGGGGCAAGGGGTCTAGCTCTGAAGCTTTCTTT. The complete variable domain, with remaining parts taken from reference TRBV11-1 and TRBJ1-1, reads EAEVAQSPRYKITEKSQAVAFWCDPISGHATLYWYRQILGQGPELLVQFQDESVVDDSQLPKDRFSAERLKGVDSTLKIQPAELGDSAMYLCASSDSDRGGKGSSSEAFFGQGTRLTVV.

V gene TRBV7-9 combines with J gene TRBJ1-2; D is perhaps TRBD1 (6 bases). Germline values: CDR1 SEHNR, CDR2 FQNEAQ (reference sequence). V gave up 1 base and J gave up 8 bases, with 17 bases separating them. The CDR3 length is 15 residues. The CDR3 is CASSLEAQGSEGYTF. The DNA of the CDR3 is TGTGCCAGCAGCTTAGAGGCCCAGGGGAGCGAGGGCTACACCTTC. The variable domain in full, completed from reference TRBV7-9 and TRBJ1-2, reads DTGVSQNPRHKITKRGQNVTFRCDPISEHNRLYWYRQTLGQGPEFLTYFQNEAQLEKSRLLSDRFSAERPKGSFSTLEIQRTEQGDSAMYLCASSLEAQGSEGYTFGSGTRLTVV.

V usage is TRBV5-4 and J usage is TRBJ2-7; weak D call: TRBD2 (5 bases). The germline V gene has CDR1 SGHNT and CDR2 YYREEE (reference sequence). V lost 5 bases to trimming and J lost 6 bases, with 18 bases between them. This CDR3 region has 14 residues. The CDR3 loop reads CASRHEPGRGEQYF. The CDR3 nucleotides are TGTGCCAGCAGACACGAGCCTGGGAGAGGCGAGCAGTACTTC.

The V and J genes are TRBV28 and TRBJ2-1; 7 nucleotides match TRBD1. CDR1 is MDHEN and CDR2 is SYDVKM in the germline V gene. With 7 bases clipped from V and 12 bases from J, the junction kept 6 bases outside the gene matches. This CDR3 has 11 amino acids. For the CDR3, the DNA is TGTGCCAGCACCGGACAGGACGGGCAGTTCTTC. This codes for CASTGQDGQFF.

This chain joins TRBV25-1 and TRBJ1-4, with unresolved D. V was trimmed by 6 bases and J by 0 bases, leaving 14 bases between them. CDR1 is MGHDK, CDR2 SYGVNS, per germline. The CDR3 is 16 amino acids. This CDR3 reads CASSEGRIATNEKLFF. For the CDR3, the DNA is TGTGCCAGCAGCGAGGGCAGAATTGCAACTAATGAAAAACTGTTTTTT.

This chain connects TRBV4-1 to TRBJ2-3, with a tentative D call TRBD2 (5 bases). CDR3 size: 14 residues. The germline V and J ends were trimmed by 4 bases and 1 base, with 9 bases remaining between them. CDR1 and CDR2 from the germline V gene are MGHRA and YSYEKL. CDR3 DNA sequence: TGCGCCAGCAGCCCCGAGGGAGGCACAGATACGCAGTATTTT. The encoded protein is CASSPEGGTDTQYF.

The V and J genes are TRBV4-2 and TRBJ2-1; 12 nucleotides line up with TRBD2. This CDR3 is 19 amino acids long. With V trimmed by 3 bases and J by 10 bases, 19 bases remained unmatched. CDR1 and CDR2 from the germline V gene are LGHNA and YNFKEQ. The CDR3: CASSQAGTSGPIPVREQFF. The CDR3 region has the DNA TGTGCCAGCAGCCAGGCCGGGACTAGCGGGCCTATTCCTGTACGGGAGCAGTTCTTC.

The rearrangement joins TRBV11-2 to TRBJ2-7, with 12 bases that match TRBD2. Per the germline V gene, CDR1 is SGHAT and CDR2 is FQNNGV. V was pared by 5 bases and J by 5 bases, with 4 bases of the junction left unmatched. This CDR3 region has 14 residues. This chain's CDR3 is CASSITSGRNEQYF. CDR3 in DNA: TGTGCCAGCAGCATAACTAGCGGGAGGAACGAGCAGTACTTC.

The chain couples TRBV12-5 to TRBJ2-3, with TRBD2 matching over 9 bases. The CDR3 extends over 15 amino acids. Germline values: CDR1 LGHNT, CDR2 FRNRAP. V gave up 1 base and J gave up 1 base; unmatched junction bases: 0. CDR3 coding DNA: TGTGCTAGTGGTTTGGGACTAGCGGGCACAGATACGCAGTATTTT. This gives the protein CASGLGLAGTDTQYF.

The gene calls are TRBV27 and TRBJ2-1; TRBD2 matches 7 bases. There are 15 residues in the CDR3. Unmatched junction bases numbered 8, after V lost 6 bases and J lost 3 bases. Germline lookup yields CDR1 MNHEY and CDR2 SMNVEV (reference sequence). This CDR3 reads CASRGLPYYYNEQFF. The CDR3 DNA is TGTGCCAGCAGGGGACTACCATACTACTACAATGAGCAGTTCTTC.

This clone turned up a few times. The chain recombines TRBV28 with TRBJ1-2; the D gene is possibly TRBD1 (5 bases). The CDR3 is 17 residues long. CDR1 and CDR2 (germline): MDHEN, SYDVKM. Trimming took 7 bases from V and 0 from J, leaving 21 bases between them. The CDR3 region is CASKGARASQTNYGYTF. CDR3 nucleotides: TGTGCCAGCAAAGGGGCCAGGGCCTCACAAACTAACTATGGCTACACCTTC.

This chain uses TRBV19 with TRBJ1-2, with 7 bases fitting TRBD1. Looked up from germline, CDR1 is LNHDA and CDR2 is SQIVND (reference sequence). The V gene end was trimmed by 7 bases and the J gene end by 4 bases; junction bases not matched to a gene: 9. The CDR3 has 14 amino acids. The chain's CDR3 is CASTRPGTAYGYTF. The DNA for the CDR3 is TGTGCCAGTACCCGACCTGGGACAGCCTATGGCTACACCTTC.

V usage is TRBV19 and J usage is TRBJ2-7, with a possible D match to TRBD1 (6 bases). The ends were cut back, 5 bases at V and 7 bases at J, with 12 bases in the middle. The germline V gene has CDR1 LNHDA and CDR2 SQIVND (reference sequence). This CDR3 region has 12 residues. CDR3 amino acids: CASSYQGMEQYF. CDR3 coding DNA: TGTGCCAGTAGTTATCAGGGGATGGAGCAGTACTTC.